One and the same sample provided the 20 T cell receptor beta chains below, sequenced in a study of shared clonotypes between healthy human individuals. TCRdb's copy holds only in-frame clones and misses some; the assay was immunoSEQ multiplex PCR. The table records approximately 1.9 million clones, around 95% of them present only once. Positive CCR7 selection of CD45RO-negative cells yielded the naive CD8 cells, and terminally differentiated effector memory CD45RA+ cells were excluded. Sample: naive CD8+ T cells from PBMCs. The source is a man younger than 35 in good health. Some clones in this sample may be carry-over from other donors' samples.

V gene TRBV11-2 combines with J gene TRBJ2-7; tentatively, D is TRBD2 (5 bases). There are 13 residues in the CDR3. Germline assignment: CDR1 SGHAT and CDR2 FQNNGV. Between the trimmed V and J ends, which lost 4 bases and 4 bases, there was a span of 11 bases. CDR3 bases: TGTGCCAGCAGCTCCCATTCGGGGTACGAGCAGTACTTC. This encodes CASSSHSGYEQYF. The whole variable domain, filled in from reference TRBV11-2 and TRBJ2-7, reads EAGVAQSPRYKIIEKRQSVAFWCNPISGHATLYWYQQILGQGPKLLIQFQNNGVVDDSQLPKDRFSAERLKGVDSTLKIQPAKLEDSAVYLCASSSHSGYEQYFGPGTRLTVT.

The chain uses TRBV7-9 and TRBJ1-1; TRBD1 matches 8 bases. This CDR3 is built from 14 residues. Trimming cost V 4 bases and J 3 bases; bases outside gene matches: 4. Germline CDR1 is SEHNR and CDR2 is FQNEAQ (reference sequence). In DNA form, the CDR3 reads TGTGCCAGCAGCTCAGGGGGCCTTTACACTGAAGCTTTCTTT. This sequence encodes CASSSGGLYTEAFF.

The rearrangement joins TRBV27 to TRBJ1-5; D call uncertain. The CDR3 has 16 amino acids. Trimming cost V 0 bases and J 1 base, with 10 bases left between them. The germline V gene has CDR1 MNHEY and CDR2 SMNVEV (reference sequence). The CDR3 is CASSLSGIGSNQPQHF. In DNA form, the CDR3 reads TGTGCCAGCAGTTTATCGGGAATCGGAAGCAATCAGCCCCAGCATTTT.

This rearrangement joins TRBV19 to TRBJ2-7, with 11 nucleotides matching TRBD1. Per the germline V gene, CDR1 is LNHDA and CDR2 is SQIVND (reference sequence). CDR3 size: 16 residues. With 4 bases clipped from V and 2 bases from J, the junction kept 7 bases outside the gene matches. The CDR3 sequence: CASSNPGQGAPYEQYF. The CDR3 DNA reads TGTGCCAGTAGTAACCCAGGACAGGGGGCTCCCTACGAGCAGTACTTC.

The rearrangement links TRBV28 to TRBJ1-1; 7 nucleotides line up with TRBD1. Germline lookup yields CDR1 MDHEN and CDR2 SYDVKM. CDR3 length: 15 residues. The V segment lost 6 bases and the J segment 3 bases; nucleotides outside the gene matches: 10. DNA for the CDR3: TGTGCCAGCAGCCCCGGACAGGTTTATTACACTGAAGCTTTCTTT. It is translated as CASSPGQVYYTEAFF.

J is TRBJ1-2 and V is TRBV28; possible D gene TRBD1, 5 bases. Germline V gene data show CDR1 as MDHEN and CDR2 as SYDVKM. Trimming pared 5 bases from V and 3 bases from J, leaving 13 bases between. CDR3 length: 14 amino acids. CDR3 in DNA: TGTGCCAGCAGTCCCCCAGAGACAGACTATGGCTACACCTTC. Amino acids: CASSPPETDYGYTF.

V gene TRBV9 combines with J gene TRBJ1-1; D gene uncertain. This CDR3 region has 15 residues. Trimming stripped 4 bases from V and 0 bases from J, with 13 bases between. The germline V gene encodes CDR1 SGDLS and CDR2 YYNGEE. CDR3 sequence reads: CASSPVGSVNTEAFF. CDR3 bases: TGTGCCAGCAGCCCCGTAGGGTCGGTGAACACTGAAGCTTTCTTT. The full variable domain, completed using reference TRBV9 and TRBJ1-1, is DSGVTQTPKHLITATGQRVTLRCSPRSGDLSVYWYQQSLDQGLQFLIQYYNGEERAKGNILERFSAQQFPDLHSELNLSSLELGDSALYFCASSPVGSVNTEAFFGQGTRLTVV.

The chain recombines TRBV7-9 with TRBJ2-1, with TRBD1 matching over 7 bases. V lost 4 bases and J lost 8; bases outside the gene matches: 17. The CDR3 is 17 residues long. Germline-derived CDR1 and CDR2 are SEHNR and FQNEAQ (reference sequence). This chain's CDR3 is CASSSHRTGPPRDEQFF. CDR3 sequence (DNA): TGTGCCAGCAGCTCCCATAGGACAGGACCACCTCGGGATGAGCAGTTCTTC.

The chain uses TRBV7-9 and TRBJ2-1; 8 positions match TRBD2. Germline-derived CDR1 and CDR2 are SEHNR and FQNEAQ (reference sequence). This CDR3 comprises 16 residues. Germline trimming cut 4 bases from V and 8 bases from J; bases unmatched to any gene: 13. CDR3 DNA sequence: TGTGCCAGCAGCTCCGGTTGGGGTAGCGGGACCTATGAGCAGTTCTTC. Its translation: CASSSGWGSGTYEQFF. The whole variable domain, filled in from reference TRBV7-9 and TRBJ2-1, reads DTGVSQNPRHKITKRGQNVTFRCDPISEHNRLYWYRQTLGQGPEFLTYFQNEAQLEKSRLLSDRFSAERPKGSFSTLEIQRTEQGDSAMYLCASSSGWGSGTYEQFFGPGTRLTVL.

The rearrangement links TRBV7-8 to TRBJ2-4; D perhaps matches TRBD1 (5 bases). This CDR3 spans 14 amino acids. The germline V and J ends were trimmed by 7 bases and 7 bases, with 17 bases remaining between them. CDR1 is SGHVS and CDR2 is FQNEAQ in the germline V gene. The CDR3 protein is CASTLGQNGNIQYF. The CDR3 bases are TGTGCCAGCACCCTGGGGCAGAATGGGAACATTCAGTACTTC.

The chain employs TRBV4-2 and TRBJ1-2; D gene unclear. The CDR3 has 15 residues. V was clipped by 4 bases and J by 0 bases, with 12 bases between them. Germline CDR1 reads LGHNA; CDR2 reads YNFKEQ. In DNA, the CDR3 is TGTGCCAGCAGCCGTTTGGTCACAGCTAACTATGGCTACACCTTC. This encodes CASSRLVTANYGYTF.

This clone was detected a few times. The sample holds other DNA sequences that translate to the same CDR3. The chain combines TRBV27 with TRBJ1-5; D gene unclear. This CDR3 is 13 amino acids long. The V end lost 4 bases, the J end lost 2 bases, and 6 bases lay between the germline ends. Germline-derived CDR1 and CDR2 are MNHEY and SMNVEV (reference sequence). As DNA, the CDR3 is TGTGCCAGCAGTTCATCGGGCAATCAGCCCCAGCATTTT. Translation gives CASSSSGNQPQHF.

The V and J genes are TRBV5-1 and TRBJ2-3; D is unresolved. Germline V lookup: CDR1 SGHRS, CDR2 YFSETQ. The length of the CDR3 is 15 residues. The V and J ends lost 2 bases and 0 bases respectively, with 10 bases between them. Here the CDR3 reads CASSLTLDSTDTQYF. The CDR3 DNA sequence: TGCGCCAGCAGCTTAACATTAGATAGCACAGATACGCAGTATTTT.

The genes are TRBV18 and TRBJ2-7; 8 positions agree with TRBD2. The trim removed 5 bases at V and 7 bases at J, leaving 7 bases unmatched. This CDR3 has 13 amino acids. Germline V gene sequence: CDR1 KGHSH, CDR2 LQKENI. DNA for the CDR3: TGTGCCAGCTCAACCGTCGGGGGGGGTGAGCAGTACTTC. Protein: CASSTVGGGEQYF.

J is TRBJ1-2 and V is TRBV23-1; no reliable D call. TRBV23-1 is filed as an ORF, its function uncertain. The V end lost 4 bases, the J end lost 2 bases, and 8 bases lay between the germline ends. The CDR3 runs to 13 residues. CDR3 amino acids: CASSRMENYGYTF. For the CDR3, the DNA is TGCGCCAGCAGTCGAATGGAAAACTATGGCTACACCTTC.

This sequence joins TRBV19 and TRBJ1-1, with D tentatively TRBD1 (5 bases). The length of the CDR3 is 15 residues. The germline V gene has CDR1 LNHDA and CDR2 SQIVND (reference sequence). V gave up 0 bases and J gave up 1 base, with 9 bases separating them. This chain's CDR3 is CASSIDDSPNTEAFF. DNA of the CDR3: TGTGCCAGTAGTATAGACGACAGCCCGAACACTGAAGCTTTCTTT.

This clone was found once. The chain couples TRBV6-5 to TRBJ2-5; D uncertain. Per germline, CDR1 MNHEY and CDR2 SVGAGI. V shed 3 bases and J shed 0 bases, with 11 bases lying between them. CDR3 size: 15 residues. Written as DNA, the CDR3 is TGTGCCAGCAGTTATTTCGACGGAGACCAAGAGACCCAGTACTTC. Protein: CASSYFDGDQETQYF.

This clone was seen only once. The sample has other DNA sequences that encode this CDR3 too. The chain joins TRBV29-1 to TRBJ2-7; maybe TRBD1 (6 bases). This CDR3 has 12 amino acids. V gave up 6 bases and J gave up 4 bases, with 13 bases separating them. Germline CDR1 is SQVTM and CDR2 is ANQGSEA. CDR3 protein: CSVPTGPYEQYF. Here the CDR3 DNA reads TGCAGCGTACCGACAGGCCCATACGAGCAGTACTTC.

CDR3 loop: CASSFVRGSLEEQYF. For the CDR3, the DNA is TGTGCCAGCAGTTTTGTGCGGGGATCGCTAGAGGAGCAGTACTTC. The chain joins TRBV27 to TRBJ2-7; D may be TRBD2 (6 bases). Germline loops: CDR1 MNHEY, CDR2 SMNVEV (reference sequence). V was clipped by 3 bases and J by 7 bases, with 19 bases between them. CDR3 length: 15 amino acids.

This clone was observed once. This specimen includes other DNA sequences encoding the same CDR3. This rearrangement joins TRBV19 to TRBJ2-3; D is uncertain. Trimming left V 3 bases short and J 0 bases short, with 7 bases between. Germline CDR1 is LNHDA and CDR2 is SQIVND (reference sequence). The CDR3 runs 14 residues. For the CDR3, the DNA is TGTGCCAGTAGTATCGGACCCAGCACAGATACGCAGTATTTT. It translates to CASSIGPSTDTQYF.